Listed below are T cell receptor beta chains from one sample, sequenced in a study of T cells after yellow fever vaccination. TCRdb ran MiXCR on the 5' RACE reads and lists one entry per CDR3 protein. The table has roughly 260,000 distinct CDR3 sequences, 10% to 15% seen once. This material consisted of CD4+ T cells sorted from PBMCs, taken 45 days after the yellow fever booster vaccination. The receptor source for this set is a man younger than 45 who received the YFV17D yellow fever vaccine. The CDR3 runs from the conserved cysteine through the conserved F or W. Fields, in order: V gene, D gene, J gene, clone size, CDR3 protein, CDR3 DNA. D genes are given only for firm matches. Rows give clone size only sometimes, using once, few, many, or a class for an expanded clone.

TRBV14	NA	TRBJ2-3	NA	CASSQGPQPDTQYF	TGTGCCAGCAGCCAAGGCCCACAGCCAGATACGCAGTATTTT
TRBV7-9	NA	TRBJ1-5	few	CASSLVLGDGQPQHF	TGTGCCAGCAGCTTAGTCTTAGGGGATGGACAGCCCCAGCATTTT
TRBV18	NA	TRBJ2-1	many	CASSPGPYNEQFF	TGTGCCAGCTCACCTGGACCATACAATGAGCAGTTCTTC
TRBV24-1	TRBD2	TRBJ2-1	NA	CATSDPKAGEVDEQFF	TGTGCCACCAGTGATCCGAAAGCGGGAGAGGTTGATGAGCAGTTCTTC
TRBV5-1	NA	TRBJ1-2	NA	CASSEGHEGNYGYTF	TGCGCCAGCAGCGAGGGACACGAGGGGAACTATGGCTACACCTTC
TRBV28	NA	TRBJ2-3	NA	CASSSPGRSDTQYF	TGTGCCAGCAGCTCCCCCGGCAGGTCGGATACGCAGTATTTT
TRBV12-3/TRBV12-4	NA	TRBJ2-7	many	CASSPQRTITSEQYF	TGTGCCAGCAGTCCTCAGAGGACTATTACCTCCGAGCAGTACTTC
TRBV29-1	NA	TRBJ1-5	few	CSVADAVNQPQHF	TGCAGCGTTGCCGACGCCGTCAATCAGCCCCAGCATTTT
TRBV30	NA	TRBJ2-1	few	CAWSEYTYNEQFF	TGTGCCTGGAGTGAGTACACCTACAATGAGCAGTTCTTC
TRBV28	TRBD1	TRBJ2-1	few	CASSLVAGGAYNEQFF	TGTGCCAGCAGTTTAGTAGCAGGGGGCGCCTACAATGAGCAGTTCTTC